This entry lists 19 T cell receptor beta chains sequenced from one sample in a study of OX40 agonist ivuxolimab in advanced cancers. TCRdb keeps only in-frame clones here, not all; method: immunoSEQ multiplex PCR. The table includes around 99,000 clones, approximately 90% detected once. This sample comprised CD4+ or CD8+ T cells sorted from blood, obtained in a trial of the OX40 agonist ivuxolimab. The receptors derive from an adult with an advanced solid tumor such as melanoma, head and neck, liver or kidney cancer.

This chain connects TRBV18 to TRBJ1-1, with a tentative D call TRBD1 (6 bases). CDR1 is KGHSH, CDR2 LQKENI, per germline. V shed 7 bases and J shed 1 base, with 10 bases lying between them. This CDR3 spans 13 amino acids. Here the CDR3 DNA reads TGTGCCAGCTGCTGGGGACAGAACACTGAAGCTTTCTTT. Protein: CASCWGQNTEAFF.

The chain has TRBV29-1 and TRBJ1-1; D remains ambiguous. The V and J ends lost 6 bases and 2 bases respectively, with 13 bases between them. This CDR3 is built from 13 residues. CDR1 is SQVTM and CDR2 is ANQGSEA in the germline V gene. CDR3 DNA: TGCAGCGTCGGAAGGAGTGCTAACACTGAAGCTTTCTTT. As protein: CSVGRSANTEAFF.

The chain links TRBV11-3 to TRBJ2-2, with D perhaps TRBD1 (6 bases). The CDR3 length is 14 residues. The V and J ends lost 6 bases and 4 bases respectively, with 12 bases between them. CDR1 SGHNT and CDR2 YENEEA come from the germline V gene. The CDR3 loop is CASRFGTTTGELFF. The CDR3 coding sequence is TGTGCCAGCAGGTTCGGGACAACCACCGGGGAGCTGTTTTTT.

This chain connects TRBV28 to TRBJ1-3; possible D gene TRBD1, 5 bases. The germline gives CDR1 MDHEN, CDR2 SYDVKM. Trimming left V 7 bases short and J 4 bases short, with 20 bases between. The CDR3 contains 16 residues. CDR3: CASTYHLDSPGNTIYF. CDR3 nucleotide sequence: TGTGCCAGCACTTACCACCTAGACAGCCCAGGAAACACCATATATTTT.

This clone has just a few counts. The chain couples TRBV7-9 to TRBJ1-2; D not resolved. This CDR3 contains 14 residues. Trimming removed 5 bases at V and 0 bases at J, with 10 bases between. Germline CDR1 and CDR2: SEHNR and FQNEAQ (reference sequence). The CDR3 DNA is TGTGCCAGCAGCCACGCACAGCCTAACTATGGCTACACCTTC. Amino acids: CASSHAQPNYGYTF. Drawing the rest from reference TRBV7-9 and TRBJ1-2, the complete variable domain is DTGVSQNPRHKITKRGQNVTFRCDPISEHNRLYWYRQTLGQGPEFLTYFQNEAQLEKSRLLSDRFSAERPKGSFSTLEIQRTEQGDSAMYLCASSHAQPNYGYTFGSGTRLTVV.

The chain links TRBV7-3 to TRBJ2-2; D is possibly TRBD1 (6 bases). CDR3 length: 14 amino acids. Germline V gene sequence: CDR1 SGHTA, CDR2 FQGTGA. V dropped 4 bases and J dropped 1 base, with 7 bases sitting between them. The DNA of the CDR3 is TGTGCCAGCAGCTGGGGACAGAACACCGGGGAGCTGTTTTTT. Translated: CASSWGQNTGELFF. The whole variable domain, remainder taken from reference TRBV7-3 and TRBJ2-2, is GAGVSQTPSNKVTEKGKYVELRCDPISGHTALYWYRQSLGQGPEFLIYFQGTGAADDSGLPNDRFFAVRPEGSVSTLKIQRTERGDSAVYLCASSWGQNTGELFFGEGSRLTVL.

The chain links TRBV6-1 to TRBJ1-3, with D tentatively TRBD1 (6 bases). Per germline, CDR1 MNHNS and CDR2 SASEGT. Trimming removed 0 bases from V and 3 bases from J, with 12 bases in between. The CDR3 runs 16 residues. The CDR3 sequence is CASSEAGGRGGNTIYF. For the CDR3, the DNA is TGTGCCAGCAGTGAAGCGGGAGGCAGGGGTGGAAACACCATATATTTT.

This clone has a single count. This chain links TRBV4-2 with TRBJ2-1; 11 bases fit TRBD2. Germline V gene lookup returns CDR1 LGHNA and CDR2 YNFKEQ. V lost 0 bases, J lost 7 bases, and 2 bases stayed unmatched. The CDR3 has 15 residues. DNA for the CDR3: TGTGCCAGCAGCCAAGAACTAGCGGGAGAGAATGAGCAGTTCTTC. This translates into CASSQELAGENEQFF.

V and J are TRBV11-3 and TRBJ2-7, with D hard to call. Germline V gene data show CDR1 as SGHNT and CDR2 as YENEEA. The CDR3 sequence is 13 residues long. Trimming removed 5 bases at V and 10 bases at J, with 18 bases between. The CDR3 sequence is CASSRLAALPQYF. The CDR3 DNA reads as TGTGCCAGCAGCCGCCTGGCGGCCCTGCCCCAGTACTTC.

The CDR3 loop is CASSIGGGAVQPQHF. In DNA form, the CDR3 reads TGTGCCAGTAGTATTGGGGGAGGGGCCGTTCAGCCCCAGCATTTT. This rearrangement joins TRBV19 to TRBJ1-5, with D perhaps matching TRBD1 (5 bases). Trimming left V 3 bases short and J 6 bases short, with 15 bases between. Per the germline V gene, CDR1 is LNHDA and CDR2 is SQIVND (reference sequence). The CDR3 is 15 residues long.

The chain is built from TRBV20-1 and TRBJ1-2, with D unresolved. V lost 3 bases to trimming and J lost 13 bases, with 15 bases between them. Germline CDR1 and CDR2: DFQATT and SNEGSKA (reference sequence). The CDR3 is 11 amino acids. The CDR3 DNA reads TGCAGTGCTAGCCCCGGACTGGTTTTCACCTTC. The encoded protein is CSASPGLVFTF.

Only a few counts were recorded for this clone. V usage is TRBV5-4 and J usage is TRBJ2-5; 11 nucleotides align to TRBD2. The V gene end was trimmed by 1 base and the J gene end by 2 bases; junction bases not matched to a gene: 1. Germline CDR1 and CDR2: SGHNT and YYREEE (reference sequence). The CDR3 totals 15 residues. CDR3 in amino acids: CASSLRLAGQETQYF. The DNA for the CDR3 is TGTGCCAGCAGCTTGAGACTAGCGGGACAAGAGACCCAGTACTTC.

Written as DNA, the CDR3 is TGTGCCAGTGGTACCGCAGGGAACTATGGCTACACCTTC. Residues: CASGTAGNYGYTF. The V and J genes are TRBV6-5 and TRBJ1-2; a weak D match, TRBD1 (5 bases). Trimming stripped 9 bases from V and 2 bases from J, with 13 bases between. Germline loops: CDR1 MNHEY, CDR2 SVGAGI. This CDR3 is built from 13 residues.

This chain connects TRBV6-1 to TRBJ2-7; 8 bases are a match to TRBD1. The CDR3 contains 12 residues. The V gene end was trimmed by 6 bases and the J gene end by 5 bases; junction bases not matched to a gene: 3. CDR1 and CDR2 from the germline V gene are MNHNS and SASEGT. Written as DNA, the CDR3 is TGTGCCAGCAGCGACAGGGGCCACGAGCAGTACTTC. Translation: CASSDRGHEQYF.

This rearrangement joins TRBV28 to TRBJ1-2; D unclear. CDR3 size: 14 residues. Germline lookup yields CDR1 MDHEN and CDR2 SYDVKM. The V end lost 6 bases, the J end lost 4 bases, and 15 bases lay between the germline ends. CDR3 sequence (DNA): TGTGCCAGCAGCAAATACGGTGCGGGCTATGGCTACACCTTC. Its translation is CASSKYGAGYGYTF.

This clone was picked up a small number of times. V is TRBV19 and J is TRBJ1-2, with D perhaps TRBD1 (5 bases). This CDR3 contains 13 residues. With 5 bases removed from V and 8 bases from J, the gap between germline ends came to 15 bases. Looked up from germline, CDR1 is LNHDA and CDR2 is SQIVND (reference sequence). As DNA, the CDR3 is TGTGCCAGTAGTCCCAGTAGGGGCGCGGGCTACACCTTC. It encodes CASSPSRGAGYTF.

This clone was seen only a few times. J is TRBJ1-1 and V is TRBV5-1; 7 bases are a match to TRBD1. The junction had 5 bases not matched to a gene; V was cut back by 4 bases and J by 2 bases. The CDR3 covers 14 residues. Germline V gives CDR1 SGHRS, CDR2 YFSETQ. The CDR3 protein is CASSPRDSNTEAFF. The DNA for the CDR3 is TGCGCCAGCAGCCCCCGGGACAGTAACACTGAAGCTTTCTTT.

The chain is built from TRBV5-1 and TRBJ1-5; D is unresolved. The CDR3 sequence is 16 residues long. Germline lookup yields CDR1 SGHRS and CDR2 YFSETQ. V lost 6 bases, J lost 2 bases, and 18 bases lay in between. The CDR3 DNA is TGCGCCAGCAACTGGCACGACGCGGCGGGCAATCAGCCCCAGCATTTT. Protein sequence: CASNWHDAAGNQPQHF.

The chain recombines TRBV5-1 with TRBJ2-2, with D perhaps TRBD1 (6 bases). Trimming pared 0 bases from V and 7 bases from J, leaving 13 bases between. CDR3 length: 15 residues. Germline V gene sequence: CDR1 SGHRS, CDR2 YFSETQ. The CDR3 region is CASSLGQEAGGELFF. In DNA, the CDR3 is TGCGCCAGCAGCTTGGGACAGGAGGCTGGCGGGGAGCTGTTTTTT.